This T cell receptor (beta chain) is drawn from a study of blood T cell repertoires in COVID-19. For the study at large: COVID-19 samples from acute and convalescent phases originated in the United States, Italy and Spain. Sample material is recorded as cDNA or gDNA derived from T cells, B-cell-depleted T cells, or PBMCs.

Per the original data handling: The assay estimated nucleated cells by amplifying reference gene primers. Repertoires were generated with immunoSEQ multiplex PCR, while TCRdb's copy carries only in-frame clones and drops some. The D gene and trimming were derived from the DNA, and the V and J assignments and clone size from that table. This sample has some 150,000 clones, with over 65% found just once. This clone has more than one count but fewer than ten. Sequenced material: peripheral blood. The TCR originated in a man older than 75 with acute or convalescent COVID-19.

CDR3 amino acids: CASTTGGSTEQYV. CDR3 sequence (DNA): TGTGCCAGCACCACGGGGGGATCCACCGAGCAGTACGTC. The chain is built from TRBV28 and TRBJ2-7; 7 bases are shared with TRBD2. This CDR3 spans 13 amino acids. Losses at the gene ends were 7 bases for V and 6 bases for J; bases not matched to a gene: 9. The germline V gene encodes CDR1 MDHEN and CDR2 SYDVKM.